The clone carrying this T cell receptor beta chain appeared a single time. The germline V gene has CDR1 ENHRY and CDR2 SYGVKD. J was trimmed by 4 bases and V by 10 bases; bases with no gene match: 10. This CDR3 is built from 14 residues. Sequencing used immunoSEQ multiplex PCR; TCRdb keeps in-frame clones, though not all of them. Of tens of thousands of clones listed, approximately 94% are singletons. This entry comes from a study of technical replicates of blood from several donors. Sequencing was done on a sample of T cells isolated from PBMCs. The chain is built from TRBV10-3 and TRBJ2-3; 8 bases line up with TRBD1. The sequence came from a human donor in good health. CDR3 sequence: CATADRAVPDTQYF. The CDR3 region has the DNA TGTGCCACCGCGGACAGGGCGGTCCCAGATACGCAGTATTTT.